The clone carrying this T cell receptor (beta chain) was detected only a few times. Antigen unknown. The V and J ends lost 2 bases and 3 bases respectively, with 6 bases between them. Per germline, CDR1 SEHNR and CDR2 FQNEAQ (reference sequence). The CDR3 extends over 13 amino acids. The record originates from a study of vaccination and CD4 T cells after COVID-19. The treatment is: approximately 10-day PBMC culture with coronavirus spike peptide pools or control peptides (ViraFEST assay). CD4+ T cells that came from the unexposed donor were collected before the COVID-19 pandemic (2011-2018). Peptide pools at 8.5 to 10 ug/ml stimulated around 2 million PBMCs per well with approximately 9.1 IU/ml IL-2. Once obtained from cultured CD4+ T cells, the DNA was sequenced using the Oncomine TCR Beta short-read assay. Each CDR3 protein is one row after TCRdb ran MiXCR on the PCR reads. The repertoire holds several thousand distinct CDR3 sequences, with approximately 40% as singletons.

The sequence came from a human donor in good health. This chain joins TRBV7-9 and TRBJ2-3; D is unclear. Input material: CD4+ T cells from blood, cultured in vitro. The CDR3 loop is CASSLLVTDTQYF. For the CDR3, the DNA is TGTGCCAGCAGCTTACTAGTTACAGATACGCAGTATTTT.